These T cell receptor beta chains were read from a single sample in a study of regulatory T cells in long-lasting Graves disease. TCRdb recomputed calls from the multiplex PCR reads with MiXCR, one row per CDR3 protein. Here the sample spans hundreds of thousands of distinct CDR3 sequences, around 15% being singletons. The specimen was peripheral blood mononuclear cells (PBMCs), collected at new diagnosis, from a patient treated with antithyroid drugs. The origin of the receptors is a female donor with Graves disease. Each CDR3 is given with its conserved first and last residue. The order of the fields is J gene, D gene, V gene, clone size, CDR3 protein, CDR3 DNA. A D gene is named only where the DNA matches it firmly. Size is stated for part of the rows, as once, few or many counts, or as a class when the clone is expanded.

TRBJ1-1	.	TRBV12-5	few	CASGPLTGYEAFF	TGTGCTAGTGGTCCGCTGACAGGCTACGAAGCTTTCTTT
TRBJ1-1	.	TRBV20-1	.	CSAHGGGGTEAFF	TGCAGTGCCCACGGCGGCGGGGGCACTGAAGCTTTCTTT
TRBJ2-7	.	TRBV6-1	.	CASRGTSVYEQYF	TGTGCCAGCCGCGGGACATCGGTCTACGAGCAGTACTTC
TRBJ1-2	TRBD1	TRBV12-3/TRBV12-4	many	CASRDRGLYGYTF	TGTGCCAGCAGAGACAGGGGGCTCTATGGCTACACCTTC
TRBJ2-5	TRBD2	TRBV13	many	CASSFGLAGASETQYF	TGTGCCAGCAGCTTCGGACTAGCGGGAGCATCCGAGACCCAGTACTTC
TRBJ2-5	TRBD1	TRBV18	many	CASSPRGQGSETQYF	TGTGCCAGCTCACCACGGGGACAGGGGAGCGAGACCCAGTACTTC
TRBJ2-3	.	TRBV6-1	few	CASRVGTDTQYF	TGTGCCAGCAGAGTCGGCACAGATACGCAGTATTTT
TRBJ2-1	TRBD2	TRBV6-1	.	CASSQRGVFSEQFF	TGTGCCAGCAGTCAGCGGGGAGTTTTCAGTGAGCAGTTCTTC
TRBJ2-3	TRBD2	TRBV28	many	CASSSPEAGAGADTQYF	TGTGCCAGCAGTTCACCGGAAGCGGGGGCGGGGGCAGATACGCAGTATTTT
TRBJ2-4	.	TRBV6-1	many	CASRDLRDGQYF	TGTGCCAGCCGAGACCTCCGGGACGGTCAGTACTTC
TRBJ2-1	.	TRBV29-1	.	CSVVDSYYNEQFF	TGCAGCGTTGTGGACAGTTATTACAATGAGCAGTTCTTC
TRBJ1-2	.	TRBV4-1	.	CASSQALLSTGARGGYTF	TGCGCCAGCAGCCAAGCCCTTCTTTCGACAGGAGCGAGAGGAGGCTACACCTTC
TRBJ1-2	TRBD1	TRBV12-3/TRBV12-4	many	CASTAGGGYTF	TGTGCCAGCACCGCAGGGGGAGGCTACACCTTC
TRBJ2-7	TRBD2	TRBV14	once	CASSLNTAGGPYGQYF	TGTGCCAGCAGCCTCAATACAGCGGGAGGGCCGTACGGGCAGTACTTC
TRBJ1-2	.	TRBV4-1	few	CASSQRGASYGYTF	TGCGCCAGCAGCCAGCGGGGGGCAAGCTATGGCTACACCTTC
TRBJ2-5	TRBD1	TRBV24-1	many	CATSDAPSGTGDEETQYF	TGTGCCACCAGTGATGCCCCATCCGGGACAGGTGATGAAGAGACCCAGTACTTC
TRBJ2-2	.	TRBV4-3	once	CANSPGRPGAGELFF	TGCGCCAACAGCCCAGGACGTCCGGGCGCCGGGGAGCTGTTTTTT
TRBJ2-5	.	TRBV6-9	many	CASSYDGGEETQYF	TGTGCCAGCAGTTACGATGGAGGGGAGGAGACCCAGTACTTC
TRBJ1-2	TRBD1	TRBV7-9	many	CASGLGTGVGYTF	TGTGCCAGCGGACTAGGGACAGGGGTAGGCTACACCTTC
TRBJ1-6	TRBD1	TRBV12-3/TRBV12-4	many	CASSPDRVHSPLHF	TGTGCCAGCAGTCCCGACAGGGTACATTCACCCCTCCACTTT
TRBJ1-1	.	TRBV2	many	CASSEIEGMNTEAFF	TGTGCCAGCAGTGAAATCGAGGGGATGAACACTGAAGCTTTCTTT
TRBJ2-5	TRBD1	TRBV5-1	many	CASRTGTGIPAETQYF	TGCGCCAGCAGAACCGGGACAGGGATACCAGCCGAGACCCAGTACTTC
TRBJ1-2	.	TRBV27	.	CASRGSGVPRSYGYTF	TGTGCCAGCAGAGGGAGCGGGGTCCCAAGGAGCTATGGCTACACCTTC
TRBJ1-1	.	TRBV28	.	CASSSVLAEAFF	TGTGCCAGCAGTTCCGTCCTGGCTGAAGCTTTCTTT
TRBJ2-1	.	TRBV18	.	CASSRVHSSAYNEQLF	TGTGCCAGCTCGCGAGTTCACTCCTCAGCCTACAATGAGCAGCTCTTC
TRBJ1-2	.	TRBV6-1	many	CASSRDVNYGYTF	TGTGCCAGCAGCCGGGACGTTAACTATGGCTACACCTTC
TRBJ2-3	.	TRBV24-1	many	CATSLTPDTQYF	TGTGCCACCAGCCTGACTCCAGATACGCAGTATTTT
TRBJ2-5	.	TRBV24-1	many	CATKGPSGETQYF	TGTGCCACCAAAGGACCGAGCGGGGAGACCCAGTACTTC
TRBJ2-1	TRBD2	TRBV6-1	once	CASSGGLAEDRSYNEQLF	TGTGCCAGCAGTGGGGGACTAGCGGAAGATCGCTCCTACAATGAGCAGCTCTTC
TRBJ1-1	.	TRBV6-1	few	CASSTPTGKDTEAFF	TGTGCCAGCAGTACCCCGACCGGGAAGGACACTGAAGCTTTCTTT
TRBJ2-1	.	TRBV5-4	.	CASSYEPREQFF	TGTGCCAGCAGCTATGAACCACGTGAGCAGTTCTTC
TRBJ2-7	TRBD2	TRBV10-3	few	CAISVAGVSGEQYF	TGTGCCATCAGCGTAGCGGGAGTAAGCGGCGAGCAGTACTTC
TRBJ1-1	.	TRBV3-1	many	CASSQEVRDRSTEAFF	TGTGCCAGCAGCCAAGAAGTACGGGACCGGAGCACTGAAGCTTTCTTT
TRBJ1-1	.	TRBV29-1	many	CSVAVEEAFF	TGCAGCGTTGCTGTCGAGGAGGCTTTCTTT
TRBJ2-7	TRBD2	TRBV19	few	CASSLAGRSYEQYF	TGTGCCAGTAGTCTAGCGGGACGCTCCTACGAGCAGTACTTC
TRBJ2-1	.	TRBV6-2/TRBV6-3	.	CASRSGTEYNEQFF	TGTGCCAGCAGATCCGGGACGGAATACAATGAGCAGTTCTTC